The clone carrying this T cell receptor beta chain was detected ten times or more. Antigen: not known. The CDR3 consists of 13 residues. Looked up from germline, CDR1 is SGHTA and CDR2 is FQGTGA. Trimming removed 5 bases at V and 1 base at J, with 8 bases between. CDR3 regions of TCR beta were amplified from RNA transcripts. Scientists carried out first-round RT-PCR using HTBI primers and then a second-round multiplex PCR. TCRdb recomputed calls from the multiplex PCR reads with MiXCR, one row per CDR3 protein. This table holds approximately 1.2 million distinct CDR3 sequences, roughly two fifths found once. This record comes from a study of Graves' ophthalmopathy and Graves' hyperthyroidism. Study-wide context: Absence of ophthalmopathy within 18 months of follow-up defined stable hyperthyroidism. Study outcomes and limitations: The model achieved approximately 71% sensitivity and about 76% specificity for ophthalmopathy progression.

Additional autoimmune diseases, uncontrolled infections, pregnancy or lactation disqualified patients. The sequenced material came from peripheral blood or thyroid tissue (not recorded which). The receptor comes from an adult man with Graves' hyperthyroidism. The chain combines TRBV7-3 with TRBJ1-1; no definite D call. CDR3 sequence: CASSPQSNTEAFF. The DNA of the CDR3 is TGTGCCAGCAGCCCTCAATCGAACACTGAAGCTTTCTTT.